The source of this TCR beta chain is a study of Ad26.COV2.S vaccination and SARS-CoV-2 variants. Points from the study as a whole: Vaccine and placebo groups showed comparable non-spike TCR breadth.

The germline V gene encodes CDR1 SGHRS and CDR2 YFSETQ. V was clipped by 1 base and J by 5 bases; unmatched bases: 9. The CDR3 covers 16 residues. Sequencing used immunoSEQ multiplex PCR; TCRdb keeps in-frame clones, though not all of them. There are about 400,000 clones in the sample; about nine tenths occur only once, and under 4% lies in the top ten. Turning to this clone: Its antigen remains unknown.

Treatment indicated: 19 received Ad26.COV2.S at low or high dose, single or two shots; roughly five received placebo; per-sample allocation not given. Sampling happened 63 days after the first vaccine or placebo injection. In the vaccine, an Ad26 vector expressed the SARS-CoV-2 spike of the Wuhan strain. The source was peripheral blood, collected in a trial of Ad26.COV2.S vaccine versus placebo. The chain is built from TRBV5-1 and TRBJ2-7; 10 nucleotides match TRBD1. This TCR came from a person between 18 and 59 years old who received the Ad26.COV2.S COVID-19 vaccine or a placebo. The CDR3 DNA sequence: TGCGCCAGCAGCTTGACGCCCGGGACAGGGGTGCACGAGCAGTACTTC. The encoded protein is CASSLTPGTGVHEQYF.